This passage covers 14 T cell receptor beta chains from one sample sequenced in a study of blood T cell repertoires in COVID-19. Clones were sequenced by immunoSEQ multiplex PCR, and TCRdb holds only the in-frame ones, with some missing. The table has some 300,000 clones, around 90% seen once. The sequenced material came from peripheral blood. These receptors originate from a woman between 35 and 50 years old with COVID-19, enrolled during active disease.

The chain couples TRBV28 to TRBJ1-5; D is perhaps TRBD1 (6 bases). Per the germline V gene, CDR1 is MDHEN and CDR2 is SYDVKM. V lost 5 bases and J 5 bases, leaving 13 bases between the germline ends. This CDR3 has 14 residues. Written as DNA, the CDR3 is TGTGCCAGCAGTAGTACTAGACAGGATCAGCCCCAGCATTTT. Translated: CASSSTRQDQPQHF.

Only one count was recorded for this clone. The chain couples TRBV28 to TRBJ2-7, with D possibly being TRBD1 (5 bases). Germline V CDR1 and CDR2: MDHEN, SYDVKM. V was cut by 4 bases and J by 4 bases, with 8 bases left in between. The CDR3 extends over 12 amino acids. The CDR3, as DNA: TGTGCCAGCAGTTCCCGACAGTACGAGCAGTACTTC. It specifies CASSSRQYEQYF.

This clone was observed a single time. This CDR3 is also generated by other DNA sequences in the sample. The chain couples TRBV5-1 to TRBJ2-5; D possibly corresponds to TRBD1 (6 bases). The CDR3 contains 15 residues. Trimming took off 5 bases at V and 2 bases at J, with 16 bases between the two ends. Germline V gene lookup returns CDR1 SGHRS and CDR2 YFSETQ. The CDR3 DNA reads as TGCGCCAGCAGTCCTGGACAGTTAATTCAAGAGACCCAGTACTTC. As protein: CASSPGQLIQETQYF.

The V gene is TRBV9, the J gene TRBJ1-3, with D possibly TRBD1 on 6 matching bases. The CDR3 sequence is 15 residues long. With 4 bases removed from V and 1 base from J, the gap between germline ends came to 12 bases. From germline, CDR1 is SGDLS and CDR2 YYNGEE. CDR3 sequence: CASSPLGQSGNTIYF. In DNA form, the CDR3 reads TGTGCCAGCAGCCCCCTAGGACAGTCTGGAAACACCATATATTTT.

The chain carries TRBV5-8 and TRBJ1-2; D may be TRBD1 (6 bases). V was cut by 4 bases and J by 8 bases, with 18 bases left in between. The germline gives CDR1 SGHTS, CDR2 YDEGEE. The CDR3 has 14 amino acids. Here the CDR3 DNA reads TGTGCCAGCAGCGCCACAGGGATTAATAAGGGCTACACCTTC. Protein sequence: CASSATGINKGYTF.

CDR3: CASSAQGGGTEAFF. The CDR3 DNA reads TGTGCCAGCAGCGCCCAGGGGGGAGGCACTGAAGCTTTCTTT. This chain links TRBV5-4 with TRBJ1-1, with TRBD1 matching over 7 bases. In germline, CDR1 is SGHNT, CDR2 YYREEE (reference sequence). With V trimmed by 4 bases and J by 4 bases, 7 bases remained unmatched. The CDR3 is 14 residues long.

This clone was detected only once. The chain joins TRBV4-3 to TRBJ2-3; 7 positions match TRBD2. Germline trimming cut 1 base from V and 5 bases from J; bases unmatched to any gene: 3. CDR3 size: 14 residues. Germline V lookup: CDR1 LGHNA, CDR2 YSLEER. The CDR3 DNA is TGCGCCAGCAGCCAAGCGGGAGGAGGAGATACGCAGTATTTT. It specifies CASSQAGGGDTQYF.

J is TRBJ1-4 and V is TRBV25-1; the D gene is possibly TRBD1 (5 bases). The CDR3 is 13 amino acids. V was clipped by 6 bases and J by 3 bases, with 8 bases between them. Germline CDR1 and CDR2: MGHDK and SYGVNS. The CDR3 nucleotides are TGTGCCAGCAGCAAGGGGTCTAATGAAAAACTGTTTTTT. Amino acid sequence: CASSKGSNEKLFF.

The CDR3 region has the DNA TGTGCCAGCAGCTTAGCGAGACAGAACTATGGCTACACCTTC. Translation: CASSLARQNYGYTF. The genes are TRBV7-2 and TRBJ1-2; D may be TRBD1 (5 bases). Per germline, CDR1 SGHTA and CDR2 FQGNSA. V lost 0 bases, J lost 2 bases, and 7 bases lay in between. This CDR3 region has 14 residues.

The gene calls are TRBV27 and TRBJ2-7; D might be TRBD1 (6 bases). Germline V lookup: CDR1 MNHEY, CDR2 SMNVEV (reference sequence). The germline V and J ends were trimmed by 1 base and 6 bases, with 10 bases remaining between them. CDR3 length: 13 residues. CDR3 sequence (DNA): TGTGCCAGCAGTTTATACAGGGACGGCGAGCAGTACTTC. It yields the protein CASSLYRDGEQYF.

Here the CDR3 DNA reads TGCGCCAGCAGTCCAGCGTACGAGCAGTACTTC. Protein: CASSPAYEQYF. The gene calls are TRBV10-2 and TRBJ2-7; D gene ambiguous. Deletions cut 5 bases from V and 4 bases from J, with 6 bases between. The CDR3 is 11 amino acids. Germline V gene data show CDR1 as WSHSY and CDR2 as SAAADI.

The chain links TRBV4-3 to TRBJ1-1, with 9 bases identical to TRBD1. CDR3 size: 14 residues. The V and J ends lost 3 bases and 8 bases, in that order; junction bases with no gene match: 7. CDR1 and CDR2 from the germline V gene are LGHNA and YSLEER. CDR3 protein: CASSQGTGPYEAFF. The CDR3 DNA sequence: TGCGCCAGCAGCCAGGGGACAGGGCCATACGAAGCTTTCTTT.

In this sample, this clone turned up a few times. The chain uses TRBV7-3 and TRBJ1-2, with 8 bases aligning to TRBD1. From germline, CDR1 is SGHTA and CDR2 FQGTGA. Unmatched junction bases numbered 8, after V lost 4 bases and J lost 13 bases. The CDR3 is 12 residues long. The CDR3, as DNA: TGTGCCAGCAGCTCCTGGACAGGGAATACCACCTTC. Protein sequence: CASSSWTGNTTF.

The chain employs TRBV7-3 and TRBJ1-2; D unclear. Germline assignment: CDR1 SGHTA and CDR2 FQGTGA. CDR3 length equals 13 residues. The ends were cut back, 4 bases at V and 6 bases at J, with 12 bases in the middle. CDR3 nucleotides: TGTGCCAGCAGCTCCGCCAACGGGGATGGCTACACCTTC. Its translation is CASSSANGDGYTF.